The 14 T cell receptor beta chains presented below share a single source sample, sequenced in a study of OX40 agonist ivuxolimab in advanced cancers. This table comes from immunoSEQ multiplex PCR, and its TCRdb copy is limited to in-frame clones, with some not included. The profile covers about 69,000 clones, with roughly 87% appearing a single time and roughly 2.5% taken by the ten largest. The specimen was CD4+ or CD8+ T cells sorted from blood, collected in a trial of the OX40 agonist ivuxolimab. The receptors originated from an adult with an advanced solid tumor such as melanoma, head and neck, liver or kidney cancer.

This clone was detected only a few times. The chain carries TRBV4-3 and TRBJ2-3; 8 bases match TRBD2. This CDR3 region has 16 residues. With 5 bases clipped from V and 1 base from J, the junction kept 8 bases outside the gene matches. Germline lookup yields CDR1 LGHNA and CDR2 YSLEER. The CDR3 spells CASSSSELAGTDTQYF. The CDR3 nucleotides are TGCGCCAGCAGCTCGAGCGAACTAGCGGGCACAGATACGCAGTATTTT.

The V gene is TRBV28, the J gene TRBJ1-3, with D possibly being TRBD1 (6 bases). The CDR3 has 15 residues. The germline V gene encodes CDR1 MDHEN and CDR2 SYDVKM. V shed 3 bases and J shed 2 bases, with 11 bases lying between them. The CDR3 spells CASSFQQGTGNTIYF. DNA of the CDR3: TGTGCCAGCAGTTTTCAGCAGGGGACTGGAAACACCATATATTTT. Together with reference TRBV28 and TRBJ1-3, the CDR3 gives the full variable domain: DVKVTQSSRYLVKRTGEKVFLECVQDMDHENMFWYRQDPGLGLRLIYFSYDVKMKEKGDIPEGYSVSREKKERFSLILESASTNQTSMYLCASSFQQGTGNTIYFGEGSWLTVV.

V usage is TRBV2 and J usage is TRBJ1-2; D perhaps matches TRBD1 (6 bases). V shed 6 bases and J shed 10 bases, with 18 bases lying between them. Germline CDR1 reads SNHLY; CDR2 reads FYNNEI. The CDR3 length is 13 residues. CDR3 sequence (DNA): TGTGCCAGCAGAGGCCCAGGGGCCGTATACTACACCTTC. Translated: CASRGPGAVYYTF.

This chain joins TRBV11-3 and TRBJ2-1; 7 bases are shared with TRBD1. Germline loops: CDR1 SGHNT, CDR2 YENEEA. The CDR3 sequence is 15 residues long. Trimming removed 5 bases from V and 2 bases from J; junction bases left unmatched: 6. CDR3 in amino acids: CASSPGDSPYNEQFF. CDR3 nucleotides: TGTGCCAGCAGCCCCGGGGACAGCCCCTACAATGAGCAGTTCTTC.

This clone was counted only a few times. The genes are TRBV7-7 and TRBJ1-5; tentatively, D is TRBD1 (6 bases). Germline V gives CDR1 SSHAT, CDR2 FNYEAQ (reference sequence). This CDR3 spans 12 amino acids. V lost 10 bases, J lost 3 bases, and 10 bases lay in between. CDR3 coding DNA: TGTGCCACAGGACAGCACAATCAGCCCCAGCATTTT. It encodes CATGQHNQPQHF.

This clone is a singleton in its sample. The chain employs TRBV6-1 and TRBJ2-7, with D perhaps TRBD2 (5 bases). Trimming took 1 base from V and 1 from J, leaving 8 bases between them. Germline V gene sequence: CDR1 MNHNS, CDR2 SASEGT. There are 14 residues in the CDR3. Written as DNA, the CDR3 is TGTGCCAGCAGTGAAGGCGCGGGTTCCTACGAGCAGTACTTC. The encoded protein is CASSEGAGSYEQYF.

V usage is TRBV28 and J usage is TRBJ2-1; D unresolved. This CDR3 is built from 19 residues. The V and J ends lost 6 bases and 0 bases respectively, with 24 bases between them. In germline, CDR1 is MDHEN, CDR2 SYDVKM. CDR3 amino acids: CASSPNLGRRISSYNEQFF. The CDR3 DNA is TGTGCCAGCAGCCCCAACTTAGGACGGAGAATTAGCTCCTACAATGAGCAGTTCTTC.

The chain recombines TRBV11-2 with TRBJ1-4; D gene ambiguous. There are 13 residues in the CDR3. The V gene lost 5 bases and the J gene lost 8 bases, with 12 bases spanning the gap. Per germline, CDR1 SGHAT and CDR2 FQNNGV. CDR3 residues: CASSERREEKLFF. The CDR3 DNA follows: TGTGCCAGCAGCGAACGGAGAGAGGAAAAACTGTTTTTT.

The V and J genes are TRBV28 and TRBJ2-7; 8 bases line up with TRBD1. This CDR3 contains 15 residues. Germline CDR1 reads MDHEN; CDR2 reads SYDVKM. J was trimmed by 2 bases and V by 6 bases; bases with no gene match: 9. CDR3 nucleotide sequence: TGTGCCAGCAGCTCCCCCACAGGGGGTACCTACGAGCAGTACTTC. Translating it yields CASSSPTGGTYEQYF.

The chain recombines TRBV7-9 with TRBJ2-5, with 7 nucleotides matching TRBD1. The DNA matches TRBJ2-7 better at its end, which makes the J call doubtful. Per germline, CDR1 SEHNR and CDR2 FQNEAQ (reference sequence). This CDR3 has 16 residues. The CDR3 region has the DNA TGTGCCAGCAGAAACCAACAGGGGTTGTCGGCCTACGAGCAGTACTTC. This translates into CASRNQQGLSAYEQYF.

This clone was counted once. J is TRBJ2-2 and V is TRBV25-1; tentatively, D is TRBD2 (6 bases). Germline values: CDR1 MGHDK, CDR2 SYGVNS. Trimming took off 5 bases at V and 6 bases at J, with 13 bases between the two ends. The CDR3 loop spans 14 amino acids. The DNA for the CDR3 is TGTGCCAGCAGTCGGAGGGGTCTCGCCGGGGAGCTGTTTTTT. Translation gives CASSRRGLAGELFF.

The V and J genes are TRBV18 and TRBJ2-3; 9 bases align to TRBD1. Germline assignment: CDR1 KGHSH and CDR2 LQKENI. The CDR3 runs 16 residues. J lost 1 base, V lost 6 bases, and 8 bases had no gene match. CDR3 amino acids: CASSHKQGAGTDTQYF. CDR3 coding DNA: TGTGCCAGCTCCCACAAACAGGGGGCCGGCACAGATACGCAGTATTTT.

This chain uses TRBV28 with TRBJ1-2; D remains ambiguous. Trimming shortened V by 1 base and J by 2 bases, and 5 bases separated the two germline ends. Per the germline V gene, CDR1 is MDHEN and CDR2 is SYDVKM. The CDR3 spans 13 residues. The CDR3 loop is CASSLYGNYGYTF. The CDR3 DNA reads TGTGCCAGCAGTTTATACGGGAACTATGGCTACACCTTC.

The CDR3 is CASSESGYGYTF. For the CDR3, the DNA is TGTGCCAGCAGTGAATCAGGCTATGGCTACACCTTC. This chain joins TRBV25-1 and TRBJ1-2; D gene ambiguous. Per the germline V gene, CDR1 is MGHDK and CDR2 is SYGVNS. Between the trimmed V and J ends, which lost 1 base and 4 bases, there was a span of 4 bases. The CDR3 covers 12 residues.